The entry that follows covers one T cell receptor (beta chain) sequence. Germline V lookup: CDR1 SGHRS, CDR2 YFSETQ. V lost 4 bases, J lost 6 bases, and 8 bases stayed unmatched. This CDR3 is built from 15 residues. These data originate in a study of cytomegalovirus exposure and HLA in healthy donors. It was with 60 Vbeta and 13 Jbeta primers that the PCR ran. The repertoire was sequenced with immunoSEQ multiplex PCR; TCRdb's copy has only in-frame clones and lacks some. The top ten clones hold 0.9% to 1.2% of a sample with some 190,000 clones, 80% to 85% of them seen once. The TCR was taken from a middle-aged woman in good health and CMV-seronegative. The chain links TRBV5-1 to TRBJ2-2, with 8 bases matching TRBD1. Material: PBMCs. For the CDR3, the DNA is TGCGCCAGCAGCATCGGGACAGGACAATCCGGGGAGCTGTTTTTT. It codes for CASSIGTGQSGELFF.